The clone carrying this T cell receptor (beta chain) was seen a single time. This sample is part of a study of T cells after somatic rescue of genetic block. The protocol was immunoSEQ multiplex PCR, while the TCRdb copy is restricted to in-frame clones and leaves out a portion. This repertoire shows some 9,100 clones, around 70% found once; its top ten account for 22%. The CDR3 is 15 residues long. Germline V CDR1 and CDR2: SGHRS, YFSETQ. Trimming cost V 4 bases and J 4 bases; bases outside gene matches: 5. Input material: peripheral blood mononuclear cells (PBMCs). The TCR sequence derives from a boy aged 10-17 years. The chain employs TRBV5-1 and TRBJ2-2; TRBD1 aligns across 9 bases. The CDR3 bases are TGCGCCAGCAGCAGGACAGGGGCCCCCACCGGGGAGCTGTTTTTT. Translating it yields CASSRTGAPTGELFF.